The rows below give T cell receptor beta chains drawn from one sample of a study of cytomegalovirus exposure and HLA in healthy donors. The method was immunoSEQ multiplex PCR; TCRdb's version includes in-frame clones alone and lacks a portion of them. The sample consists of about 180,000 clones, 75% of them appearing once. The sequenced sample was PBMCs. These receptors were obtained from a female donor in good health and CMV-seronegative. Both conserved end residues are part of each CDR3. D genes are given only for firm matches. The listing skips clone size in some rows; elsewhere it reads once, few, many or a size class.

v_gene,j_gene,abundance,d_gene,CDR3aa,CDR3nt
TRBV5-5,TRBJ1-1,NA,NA,CASSQGPQPTTEAFF,TGTGCCAGCAGCCAGGGTCCTCAACCAACCACTGAAGCTTTCTTT
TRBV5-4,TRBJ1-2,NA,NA,CASSLGGGGDYGYTF,TGTGCCAGCAGCTTGGGGGGGGGAGGGGACTATGGCTACACCTTC
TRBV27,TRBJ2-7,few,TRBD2,CASSPRASGSYEQYF,TGTGCCAGCAGTCCCCGGGCTAGCGGATCCTACGAGCAGTACTTC
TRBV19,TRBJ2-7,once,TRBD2,CASSDRTSGNYEQYF,TGTGCCAGTAGCGACAGGACTAGCGGGAACTACGAGCAGTACTTC
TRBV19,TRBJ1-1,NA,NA,CASSPTGNTEAFF,TGTGCCAGTAGTCCGACAGGGAACACTGAAGCTTTCTTT
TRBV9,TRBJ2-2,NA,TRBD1,CASSVEGAGTNTGELFF,TGTGCCAGCAGCGTAGAGGGGGCAGGGACGAACACCGGGGAGCTGTTTTTT
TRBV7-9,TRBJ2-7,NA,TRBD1,CASSSGTGGFEQYF,TGTGCCAGCAGCTCCGGGACAGGGGGCTTCGAGCAGTACTTC
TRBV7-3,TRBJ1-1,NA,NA,CASSLNAGENTEAFF,TGTGCCAGCAGCTTAAATGCGGGGGAGAACACTGAAGCTTTCTTT
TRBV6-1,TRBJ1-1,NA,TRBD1,CASSEGQGATTEAFF,TGTGCCAGCAGTGAAGGGCAGGGGGCAACCACTGAAGCTTTCTTT
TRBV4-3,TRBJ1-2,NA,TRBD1,CASSQEGQADIPYGYTF,TGCGCCAGCAGCCAAGAGGGACAGGCCGACATCCCCTATGGCTACACCTTC
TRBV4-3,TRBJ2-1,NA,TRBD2,CASSQEGTSGGAYEQFF,TGCGCCAGCAGCCAAGAGGGGACTAGCGGGGGGGCCTATGAGCAGTTCTTC
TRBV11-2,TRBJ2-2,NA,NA,CASSQTGELFF,TGTGCCAGCAGCCAGACCGGGGAGCTGTTTTTT
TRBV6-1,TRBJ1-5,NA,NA,CASSPRDTVNQPQHF,TGTGCCAGCAGTCCACGGGACACTGTCAATCAGCCCCAGCATTTT
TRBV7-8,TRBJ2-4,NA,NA,CASSLARVGGNIQYF,TGTGCCAGCAGCTTAGCGAGGGTAGGAGGAAACATTCAGTACTTC
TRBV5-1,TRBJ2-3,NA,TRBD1,CASSPGGTGLRVTDTQYF,TGCGCCAGCAGCCCTGGAGGGACAGGGTTGAGGGTCACAGATACGCAGTATTTT
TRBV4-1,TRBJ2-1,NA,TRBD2,CASSQGTGLAGNEQFF,TGCGCCAGCAGCCAAGGTACGGGACTAGCGGGGAATGAGCAGTTCTTC
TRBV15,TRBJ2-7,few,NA,CATSRQGGEQYF,TGTGCCACCAGCAGGCAGGGAGGCGAGCAGTACTTC
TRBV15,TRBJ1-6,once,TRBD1,CATSRAGTGNNSPLHF,TGTGCCACCAGCAGAGCCGGGACAGGGAATAATTCACCCCTCCACTTT
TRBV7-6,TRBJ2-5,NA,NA,CASSLGWEGAQYF,TGTGCCAGCAGCTTAGGGTGGGAGGGGGCCCAGTACTTC
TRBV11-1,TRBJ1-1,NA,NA,CASSLLPGNTEAFF,TGTGCCAGCAGCTTACTGCCCGGGAACACTGAAGCTTTCTTT
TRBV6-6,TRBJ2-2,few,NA,CASIASLFVGGELFF,TGTGCCAGCATTGCTAGCCTCTTTGTCGGAGGGGAGCTGTTTTTT
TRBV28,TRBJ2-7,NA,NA,CASSLPTGYEQYF,TGTGCCAGCAGTTTACCGACAGGCTACGAGCAGTACTTC
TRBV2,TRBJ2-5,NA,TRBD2,CASSDGDYFQETQYF,TGTGCCAGCAGTGACGGGGACTATTTCCAAGAGACCCAGTACTTC
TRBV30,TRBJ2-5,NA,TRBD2,CAWSVIAGAGETQYF,TGTGCCTGGAGTGTAATAGCGGGGGCAGGGGAGACCCAGTACTTC
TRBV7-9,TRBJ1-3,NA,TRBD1,CASSLAADRGPGNTIYF,TGTGCCAGCAGCTTAGCGGCCGACAGGGGGCCTGGAAACACCATATATTTT
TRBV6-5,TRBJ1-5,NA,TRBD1,CASSYRTGIQPQHF,TGTGCCAGCAGTTACCGGACAGGGATTCAGCCCCAGCATTTT
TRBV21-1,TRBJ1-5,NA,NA,CASRDRGNQPQHF,TGTGCCAGCAGGGACAGGGGAAATCAGCCCCAGCATTTT
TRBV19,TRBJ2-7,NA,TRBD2,CASSMTGTSGIYEQYF,TGTGCCAGTAGTATGACAGGGACTAGCGGGATCTACGAGCAGTACTTC
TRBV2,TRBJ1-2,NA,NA,CASSEWGPRSYGYTF,TGTGCCAGCAGTGAATGGGGGCCTCGGTCCTATGGCTACACCTTC
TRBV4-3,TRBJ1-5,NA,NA,CASSSGYNQPQHF,TGCGCCAGCAGCAGCGGTTACAATCAGCCCCAGCATTTT
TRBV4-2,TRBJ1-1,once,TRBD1,CASSQDYRGLGTEAFF,TGTGCCAGCAGCCAGGACTACAGGGGGCTGGGCACTGAAGCTTTCTTT
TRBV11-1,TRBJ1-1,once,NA,CASSPGGGRNTEAFF,TGTGCCAGCAGCCCCGGTGGGGGCAGGAACACTGAAGCTTTCTTT
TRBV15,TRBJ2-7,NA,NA,CATSRGRDVNEQYF,TGTGCCACCAGCAGAGGCAGGGATGTCAACGAGCAGTACTTC
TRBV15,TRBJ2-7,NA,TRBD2,CATSRDYPYEQYF,TGTGCCACCAGCCGGGACTACCCGTACGAGCAGTACTTC
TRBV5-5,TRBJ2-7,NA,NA,CASSRGTPNSYEQYF,TGTGCCAGCAGCAGGGGTACACCAAATTCCTACGAGCAGTACTTC
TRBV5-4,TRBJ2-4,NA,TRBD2,CASSLAASGGLDIQYF,TGTGCCAGCAGCTTGGCGGCTAGCGGGGGGTTGGACATTCAGTACTTC
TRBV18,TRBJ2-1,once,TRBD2,CASSPGKLAGAYEQFF,TGTGCCAGCTCCCCGGGGAAACTAGCGGGTGCCTATGAGCAGTTCTTC